This T cell receptor beta chain was documented in a study of breast tumors, draining lymph nodes, adjacent tissues. Points from the study as a whole: Tumor T cell lymph node origin was a supported hypothesis, not proven.

TCRdb ran MiXCR on the multiplex PCR reads and lists one entry per CDR3 protein. This sample carries about 60,000 distinct CDR3 sequences, 57% of them seen once, and the ten largest clones take roughly a fifth. With 3 bases removed from V and 0 bases from J, the gap between germline ends came to 22 bases. This CDR3 spans 19 amino acids. The germline CDR1 and CDR2 sequences are KGHSH and LQKENI. In the case of this clonotype: The antigen is unknown.

The sequencing sample was made of breast tumor tissue. The clonotype was recovered from a female donor with breast cancer. Some clones in this sample may be carry-over from other donors' samples. The chain joins TRBV18 to TRBJ2-3; TRBD1 is a possible D gene (6 bases). CDR3 DNA sequence: TGTGCCAGCTCACCGGGACCCCACACCGGGGACAAGAGCACAGATACGCAGTATTTT. Translating it yields CASSPGPHTGDKSTDTQYF.